Included here is one T cell receptor beta chain sequence, with context. The target antigen is unknown. The investigators amplified TCR beta CDR3 regions from RNA transcripts. TCR CDR3 regions were first amplified by RT-PCR with HTBI primers. A single record per CDR3 protein comes from TCRdb applying MiXCR to the multiplex PCR reads. The table lists roughly 740,000 distinct CDR3 sequences, over 15% of them singletons. Patients having uncontrolled infection, another autoimmune disease, pregnancy or lactation were not included. The sample belongs to a study of T cells in Graves' hyperthyroidism and ophthalmopathy. Study-wide points: Researchers found most expanded thyroid clonotypes above 0.001 in blood as well. Ophthalmopathy stood apart from stable hyperthyroidism in a 13 V-J model.

The sequenced sample consisted of blood. The sequence was collected from a man aged 18 to 30 with Graves' hyperthyroidism.

The CDR3 sequence is CASSVGDRGGAKNIQYF. CDR3 in DNA: TGTGCCAGCAGCGTGGGCGACAGGGGGGGAGCCAAAAACATTCAGTACTTC. The genes are TRBV9 and TRBJ2-4; 9 bases are shared with TRBD1. Germline V gene lookup returns CDR1 SGDLS and CDR2 YYNGEE. The length of the CDR3 is 17 residues. J was trimmed by 0 bases and V by 2 bases; bases with no gene match: 6. Full variable domain (rest looked up from reference TRBV9 and TRBJ2-4): DSGVTQTPKHLITATGQRVTLRCSPRSGDLSVYWYQQSLDQGLQFLIQYYNGEERAKGNILERFSAQQFPDLHSELNLSSLELGDSALYFCASSVGDRGGAKNIQYFGAGTRLSVL.